This T cell receptor beta chain was identified in a study of technical replicates of blood from a handful of donors. Measured with immunoSEQ multiplex PCR; TCRdb has only the in-frame clones, and not every one. The sample yields tens of thousands of clones, about 95% seen once. From germline, CDR1 is SEHNR and CDR2 FQNEAQ (reference sequence). CDR3 length equals 15 residues. After removal of 4 bases from V and 9 bases from J, the junction contained 5 bases not matched to a gene. The clonotype was recovered from a human donor in good health. This rearrangement joins TRBV7-9 to TRBJ2-1; 14 bases line up with TRBD2. Sequencing was performed on T cells isolated from PBMCs. The CDR3 protein is CASSSRLAGGGEQFF. DNA for the CDR3: TGTGCCAGCAGCTCCCGACTAGCGGGAGGGGGTGAGCAGTTCTTC.